This T cell receptor beta chain was recorded in a study of CD8 T cells in ankylosing spondylitis (dated by TCRdb to 2017 to 2019). With respect to the entire study: To find TCR variants linked to disease, the study profiled T cell receptor beta repertoires in ankylosing spondylitis patients and healthy donors. The full study cohort was made up of about two dozen ankylosing spondylitis patients and fewer than 120 healthy donors. Peripheral blood was sampled, and synovial fluid was additionally collected from ankylosing spondylitis patients.

The V end loses 5 bases and the J end loses 7 bases, and a stretch of 8 bases separates them. The CDR3, from cysteine to phenylalanine, totals 11 residues. Only CDR3 DNA remains: 33 bases, in frame from the first base. Based on the germline V gene, the CDR1 and CDR2 sequences are SGHTA and FQGNSA. TCRdb names Illumina HiSeq 2500 as the instrument used. Quantitative 5'-RACE with molecular barcodes was the method used to prepare the TCR beta libraries. As for the original processing: To identify disease-linked TCR variants, a new computational method was used, one built on a probabilistic model of VDJ rearrangement. TCRdb ran its own pipeline on the public reads, namely fastp trimming at Q25 and MiXCR clone calling, and kept in-frame beta chains. Each CDR3 protein gets just one entry, which takes the most common genes and DNA from the rows behind it. These V and J calls originate from TCRdb's pipeline instead of the authors' own analysis. The sample contains fewer than 550,000 distinct CDR3 sequences, approximately 5% of them found a single time. The ten biggest clones cover under 4.5% of the sample.

This clonotype was recorded many times. No antigen is known for it. Within one base of it there is no much larger clone, and no base qualities were kept. Study-wide conclusions, independent of this receptor: The disease-linked clones were reported to be significantly enriched in matched synovial fluid samples from ankylosing spondylitis patients. Some of the motif variants had been reported before in the synovial fluid and blood of reactive arthritis patients, a finding that suggests common disease-initiation mechanisms. A TCR beta motif made up of several highly homologous amino acid variants appeared to be characteristic of blood from ankylosing spondylitis patients. The disease-linked clones had a CD8+ phenotype and were found at relatively low frequencies in peripheral blood.

The source is a male donor with ankylosing spondylitis. The sequencing input was blood, either unsorted or a sorted T cell fraction (not recorded which). The chain is made from TRBV7-2 and TRBJ1-2, with an unclear D gene assignment. The DNA reads as follows: TGTGCCAGCAGCGACGGACGTGGCTACACCTTC. This sequence encodes CASSDGRGYTF. Beyond the CDR3, the reference TRBV7-2 and TRBJ1-2 genes provide the residues; the full variable domain reads: GAGVSQSPSNKVTEKGKDVELRCDPISGHTALYWYRQSLGQGLEFLIYFQGNSAPDKSGLPSDRFSAERTGGSVSTLTIQRTQQEDSAVYLCASSDGRGYTFGSGTRLTVV.